The 15 T cell receptor beta chains below all came from one sample that was sequenced in a study of identical twins. TCRdb itself ran the 5' RACE reads through MiXCR, one entry per CDR3 protein. The sample yields around 1.7 million distinct CDR3 sequences, about 31% seen once. Sequencing was done on a sample of cord blood. The receptors stem from a newborn girl in good health.

This clonotype was seen a few times. The rearrangement links TRBV3-1 to TRBJ2-1; D is unclear. The DNA end lines up better with TRBJ2-7; the J call may be wrong. This CDR3 region has 13 residues. Germline CDR1 and CDR2: LGHDT and YNNKEL (reference sequence). In nucleotides, the CDR3 is TGTGCCAGCAGCCATGTCCATTTCTTAGAGCAGTACTTC. This gives the protein CASSHVHFLEQYF.

In its sample, this clonotype was seen many times. The J gene is TRBJ1-1, the V gene TRBV27, with TRBD1 matching over 7 bases. This CDR3 comprises 13 residues. V lost 6 bases and J lost 3; bases outside the gene matches: 4. Germline V gene data show CDR1 as MNHEY and CDR2 as SMNVEV (reference sequence). The CDR3 region has the DNA TGTGCCAGCAGCTTAGGACAGGACACTGAAGCTTTCTTT. Protein: CASSLGQDTEAFF.

This chain connects TRBV5-5 to TRBJ1-1, with TRBD1 as a possible D gene (5 bases). Trimming cost V 4 bases and J 6 bases, with 13 bases left between them. This CDR3 spans 13 amino acids. CDR1 is SGHKS and CDR2 is YYEKEE in the germline V gene (reference sequence). The CDR3: CASSLTRQSEAFF. The CDR3 DNA follows: TGTGCCAGCAGCCTTACCAGACAGTCTGAAGCTTTCTTT.

The V call is TRBV29-1, the J call TRBJ2-5; 8 bases match TRBD2. The germline gives CDR1 SQVTM, CDR2 ANQGSEA. The V segment lost 4 bases and the J segment 5 bases; nucleotides outside the gene matches: 6. This CDR3 is 13 amino acids long. CDR3 sequence: CSVVAGFGETQYF. As DNA, the CDR3 is TGCAGCGTTGTAGCGGGGTTCGGGGAGACCCAGTACTTC.

This clonotype was counted between two and nine times. The chain employs TRBV11-2 and TRBJ2-3; D perhaps matches TRBD1 (7 bases). Per germline, CDR1 SGHAT and CDR2 FQNNGV. The V end was cut by 4 bases, the J end by 6 bases, with 14 bases between. The CDR3 runs 14 residues. The chain's CDR3 is CASSSWRGPDTQYF. The CDR3 nucleotides read TGTGCCAGCAGCTCGTGGAGGGGGCCCGATACGCAGTATTTT.

This chain connects TRBV20-1 to TRBJ1-5; TRBD1 might be the D (5 bases). This CDR3 has 14 amino acids. The V gene's germline CDR1 is DFQATT and CDR2 SNEGSKA (reference sequence). V gave up 2 bases and J gave up 3 bases, with 11 bases separating them. This chain's CDR3 is CSARSGPINQPQHF. CDR3 DNA: TGCAGTGCTAGATCGGGACCGATCAATCAGCCCCAGCATTTT.

This clonotype turned up a few times. The rearrangement joins TRBV20-1 to TRBJ2-3; TRBD2 matches 8 bases. V gave up 5 bases and J gave up 3 bases; unmatched junction bases: 7. The CDR3 runs 14 residues. Looked up from germline, CDR1 is DFQATT and CDR2 is SNEGSKA (reference sequence). In DNA, the CDR3 is TGCAGTGCTGCAAGGCGGGAGGCAACAGATACGCAGTATTTT. Translated, it gives CSAARREATDTQYF.

The genes are TRBV5-1 and TRBJ2-3, with D unclear. Per germline, CDR1 SGHRS and CDR2 YFSETQ. This CDR3 has 16 residues. V was cut by 4 bases and J by 2 bases, with 17 bases left in between. The CDR3 nucleotides read TGCGCCAGCAGCCCTACCGTAGAAAGCATCACAGATACGCAGTATTTT. It is translated as CASSPTVESITDTQYF.

The chain couples TRBV20-1 to TRBJ2-4; TRBD2 agrees at 7 bases. The better agreement between TRBJ2-7 and the DNA end casts doubt on the J call. The CDR3 is 13 residues long. Germline-derived CDR1 and CDR2 are DFQATT and SNEGSKA (reference sequence). CDR3 sequence reads: CSASRLAPYEQYF. The CDR3 DNA is TGCAGTGCTAGTAGACTAGCACCCTACGAGCAGTACTTC.

This clonotype turned up a few times. This chain connects TRBV21-1 to TRBJ2-5. TRBV21-1 is described as a pseudogene. This CDR3 has 13 residues. The chain's CDR3 is CASSKDWHQTQYF. For the CDR3, the DNA is TGTGCCAGCAGCAAAGATTGGCATCAGACCCAGTACTTC.

This clonotype appeared a single time. CDR3 amino acids: CSAGQYSYEQYF. For the CDR3, the DNA is TGCAGTGCCGGACAGTACTCCTACGAGCAGTACTTC. The chain joins TRBV20-1 to TRBJ2-4; TRBD1 is a possible D gene (6 bases). The end of the DNA is better explained by TRBJ2-7, so the J call may be wrong. CDR1 DFQATT and CDR2 SNEGSKA come from the germline V gene (reference sequence). The CDR3 length is 12 residues.

The chain recombines TRBV5-5 with TRBJ2-7, with unresolved D. Looked up from germline, CDR1 is SGHKS and CDR2 is YYEKEE (reference sequence). Trimming removed 2 bases from V and 0 bases from J, with 15 bases in between. CDR3 length equals 16 residues. The CDR3 sequence is CASSFYTLRGSYEQYF. The CDR3 region has the DNA TGTGCCAGCAGCTTCTACACCTTACGAGGCTCCTACGAGCAGTACTTC. Full variable domain (outside the CDR3, taken from reference TRBV5-5 and TRBJ2-7): DAGVTQSPTHLIKTRGQQVTLRCSPISGHKSVSWYQQVLGQGPQFIFQYYEKEERGRGNFPDRFSARQFPNYSSELNVNALLLGDSALYLCASSFYTLRGSYEQYFGPGTRLTVT.

The chain joins TRBV3-1 to TRBJ2-7; tentative D call: TRBD2 (6 bases). The CDR3 sequence is 12 residues long. Trimming shortened V by 6 bases and J by 7 bases, and 13 bases separated the two germline ends. The V gene's germline CDR1 is LGHDT and CDR2 YNNKEL (reference sequence). The CDR3 coding sequence is TGTGCCAGCAGGTTGGGACTTGGAGAGCAGTACTTC. Translated: CASRLGLGEQYF.

This clonotype was picked up a small number of times. The V gene is TRBV25-1, the J gene TRBJ2-5; D may be TRBD1 (6 bases). V was pared by 3 bases and J by 3 bases, with 14 bases between. CDR1 MGHDK and CDR2 SYGVNS come from the germline V gene. The CDR3 runs 15 residues. The CDR3 DNA reads as TGTGCCAGCAGTGACCACAGGGATAAGAAAGAGACCCAGTACTTC. Its translation: CASSDHRDKKETQYF.

This clonotype was counted between two and nine times. The V and J genes are TRBV10-3 and TRBJ1-1, with 8 bases fitting TRBD1. Germline V gives CDR1 ENHRY, CDR2 SYGVKD. The CDR3 is 12 amino acids. With V trimmed by 8 bases and J by 3 bases, 2 bases remained unmatched. Here the CDR3 DNA reads TGTGCCATCGGGGGACAGGACACTGAAGCTTTCTTT. This sequence encodes CAIGGQDTEAFF.